This T cell receptor (beta chain) was obtained from a study of T cell changes during pregnancy in multiple sclerosis (dated by TCRdb to about 2019). Regarding the study in general: The study looked at changes in the T cell repertoire across pregnancy in women with multiple sclerosis.

Library preparation used the immunoSEQ multiplex PCR assay. Entries here come from immuneACCESS through TCRdb and include only in-frame sequences with V and J called. Some clones fail to appear in such tables; in the studies checked, an unresolved V gene covers under half of the shortfall, and the cause of the remainder is unknown. The sample table records 40,000 to 45,000 clones; roughly 94% of these occur just once. In total, the top ten clones hold under 2% of the sample. Clipping removes 0 bases from V and 4 bases from J, with 8 as the unmatched junction base count. The CDR3 sequence holds 17 residues, the cysteine and phenylalanine included. Of the read, only the CDR3 DNA is kept; its 51 bases are in frame from base 1. CDR1 and CDR2 are drawn from the germline V gene: LGHNA, YSLEER. For this clone: It lacks a known antigen. No base quality information exists; no much larger clone differs at one position.

The sample in question was peripheral blood, obtained in the third trimester of pregnancy. The TCR comes from a female donor with multiple sclerosis, enrolled in a pregnancy study. The chain links TRBV4-3 with TRBJ2-3, with TRBD2 identical over 9 junction bases. The CDR3 region reads CASSQDLGGGEADTQYF. The nucleotide sequence reads as follows: TGCGCCAGCAGCCAAGATCTCGGCGGGGGGGAGGCAGATACGCAGTATTTT.